These 5 T cell receptor beta chains share one sample of origin, sequenced in a study of control samples from healthy donors and cancer patients. Some clones are missing from TCRdb's copy, which holds only in-frame ones; the method was immunoSEQ multiplex PCR. The sample lists roughly 130,000 clones, approximately 91% occurring once. The sequenced sample was blood. The origin of the receptors is a man aged 50 to 59 in good health.

The rearrangement joins TRBV10-3 to TRBJ1-1; D gene uncertain. The V and J ends lost 6 bases and 1 base respectively, with 18 bases between them. The CDR3 has 16 amino acids. Germline lookup yields CDR1 ENHRY and CDR2 SYGVKD. This CDR3 is CAIRDLSGRGNTEAFF. CDR3 coding DNA: TGTGCCATCAGGGACCTGAGCGGGAGAGGGAACACTGAAGCTTTCTTT.

This clone was recorded only once. V usage is TRBV4-1 and J usage is TRBJ2-1, with TRBD1 as a possible D gene (5 bases). CDR1 is MGHRA and CDR2 is YSYEKL in the germline V gene. This CDR3 has 15 residues. V gave up 2 bases and J gave up 6 bases, with 14 bases separating them. The CDR3 bases are TGCGCCAGCAGCCAAATCCAGGGTTTATTCAATGAGCAGTTCTTC. It specifies CASSQIQGLFNEQFF.

The chain is built from TRBV6-4 and TRBJ2-5, with TRBD1 matching over 11 bases. Losses at the gene ends were 4 bases for V and 4 bases for J; bases not matched to a gene: 2. The CDR3 runs 14 residues. Germline V gene lookup returns CDR1 MRHNA and CDR2 SNTAGT. The CDR3 DNA reads as TGTGCCAGCAGTGCGGACAGGGGGCCAGAGACCCAGTACTTC. Translated, it gives CASSADRGPETQYF.

This chain links TRBV19 with TRBJ2-3; the D is unclear. CDR3 length: 15 amino acids. The V end lost 3 bases, the J end lost 2 bases, and 12 bases lay between the germline ends. CDR1 and CDR2 (germline): LNHDA, SQIVND (reference sequence). The CDR3 loop is CASSMGSSLTDTQYF. The CDR3 coding sequence is TGTGCCAGTAGTATGGGTAGCAGCCTCACAGATACGCAGTATTTT.

J is TRBJ1-6 and V is TRBV30; D may be TRBD1 (6 bases). CDR1 and CDR2 from the germline V gene are GTSNPN and SVGIG (reference sequence). Trimming stripped 5 bases from V and 7 bases from J, with 15 bases between. There are 14 residues in the CDR3. This chain's CDR3 is CAWFGGGGNSPLHF. The CDR3 coding sequence is TGTGCCTGGTTCGGAGGGGGAGGGAATTCACCCCTCCACTTT.